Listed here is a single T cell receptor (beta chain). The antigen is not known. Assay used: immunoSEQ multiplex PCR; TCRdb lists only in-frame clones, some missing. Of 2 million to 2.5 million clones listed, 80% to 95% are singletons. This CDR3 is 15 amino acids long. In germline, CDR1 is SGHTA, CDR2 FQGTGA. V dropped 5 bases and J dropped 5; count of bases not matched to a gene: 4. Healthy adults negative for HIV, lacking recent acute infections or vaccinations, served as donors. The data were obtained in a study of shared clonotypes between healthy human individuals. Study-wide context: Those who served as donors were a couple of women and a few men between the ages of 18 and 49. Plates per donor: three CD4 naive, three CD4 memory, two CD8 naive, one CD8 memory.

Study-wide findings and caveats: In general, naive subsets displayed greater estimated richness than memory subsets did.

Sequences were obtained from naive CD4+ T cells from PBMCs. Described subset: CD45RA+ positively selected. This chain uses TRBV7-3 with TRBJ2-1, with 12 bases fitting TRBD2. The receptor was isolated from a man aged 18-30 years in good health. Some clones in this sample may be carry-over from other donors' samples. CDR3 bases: TGTGCCAGCAGCCAACTAGCGGGAGGAGACAATGAGCAGTTCTTC. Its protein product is CASSQLAGGDNEQFF.